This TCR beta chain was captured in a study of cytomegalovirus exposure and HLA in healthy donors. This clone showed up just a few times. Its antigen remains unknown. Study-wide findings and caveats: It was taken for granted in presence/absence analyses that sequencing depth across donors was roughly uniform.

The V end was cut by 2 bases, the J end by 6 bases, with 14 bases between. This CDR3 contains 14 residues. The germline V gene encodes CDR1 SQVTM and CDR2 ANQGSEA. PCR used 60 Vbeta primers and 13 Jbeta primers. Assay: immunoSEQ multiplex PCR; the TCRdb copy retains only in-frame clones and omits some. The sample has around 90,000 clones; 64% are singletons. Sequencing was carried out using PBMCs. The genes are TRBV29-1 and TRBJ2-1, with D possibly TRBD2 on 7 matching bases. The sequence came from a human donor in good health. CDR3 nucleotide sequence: TGCAGCGTTGAACTCAGGGGAGGGTCCAATGAGCAGTTCTTC. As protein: CSVELRGGSNEQFF.